The 17 T cell receptor beta chains below were found in one sample sequenced in a study of blood T cell repertoires in COVID-19. Sequencing was performed with immunoSEQ multiplex PCR; in TCRdb, only in-frame clones are kept and a portion is missing. This sample has about 350,000 clones; around 87% occur once, and the top ten carry about 5.4%. Sequenced input: PBMCs or T cells enriched from blood (not recorded which). The receptors derive from a woman in her 30s who had recovered from COVID-19.

This clone has a single count. The V gene is TRBV15, the J gene TRBJ2-1; D perhaps matches TRBD2 (7 bases). The CDR3 has 16 residues. Trimming shortened V by 3 bases and J by 7 bases, and 19 bases separated the two germline ends. Germline lookup yields CDR1 LNHNV and CDR2 YYDKDF (reference sequence). This CDR3 reads CATSRYGGPAGNEQFF. For the CDR3, the DNA is TGTGCCACCAGCAGGTACGGGGGGCCTGCAGGGAATGAGCAGTTCTTC.

This chain links TRBV3-1 (or the pseudogene TRBV3-2) with TRBJ1-1; TRBD1 is a possible D gene (5 bases). Germline CDR1 reads LGHDT; CDR2 reads YNNKEL (reference sequence). The CDR3 has 13 residues. The V end lost 6 bases, the J end lost 5 bases, and 13 bases lay between the germline ends. The CDR3 reads CASRPQGRTEAFF. CDR3 coding DNA: TGTGCCAGCAGGCCTCAGGGTAGGACTGAAGCTTTCTTT.

This clone has a single count. The V call is TRBV18, the J call TRBJ1-1; a possible D gene is TRBD1 (5 bases). Germline CDR1 and CDR2: KGHSH and LQKENI. CDR3 length: 13 residues. Trimming took off 4 bases at V and 4 bases at J, with 10 bases between the two ends. CDR3 region: CASSQGFVTEAFF. In DNA form, the CDR3 reads TGTGCCAGCTCACAGGGGTTCGTCACTGAAGCTTTCTTT.

CDR3 DNA sequence: TGTGCCAGCAGTCCGTTCGGGACAGGTCGCACTGAAGCTTTCTTT. Residues: CASSPFGTGRTEAFF. The V and J genes are TRBV27 and TRBJ1-1; 8 bases line up with TRBD1. Unmatched junction bases numbered 9, after V lost 5 bases and J lost 4 bases. This CDR3 region has 15 residues. Germline CDR1 and CDR2: MNHEY and SMNVEV (reference sequence).

The chain is built from TRBV25-1 and TRBJ1-5; D is perhaps TRBD1 (5 bases). CDR1 MGHDK and CDR2 SYGVNS come from the germline V gene. V lost 5 bases to trimming and J lost 3 bases, with 8 bases between them. The CDR3 sequence is 13 residues long. CDR3 protein: CASSQGSNQPQHF. The CDR3 DNA follows: TGTGCCAGCAGTCAGGGATCCAATCAGCCCCAGCATTTT. Complete variable domain (other parts from reference TRBV25-1 and TRBJ1-5): EADIYQTPRYLVIGTGKKITLECSQTMGHDKMYWYQQDPGMELHLIHYSYGVNSTEKGDLSSESTVSRIRTEHFPLTLESARPSHTSQYLCASSQGSNQPQHFGDGTRLSIL.

In DNA, the CDR3 is TGTGCCAGCAGCCCCACAGGGGGCCCCTCCTACAATGAGCAGTTCTTC. This encodes CASSPTGGPSYNEQFF. This chain links TRBV13 with TRBJ2-1; the match to TRBD1 covers 9 bases. The CDR3 loop spans 16 amino acids. Germline lookup yields CDR1 PRHDT and CDR2 FYEKMQ (reference sequence). V was pared by 5 bases and J by 0 bases, with 5 bases of the junction left unmatched.

This clone was detected only once. This chain joins TRBV19 and TRBJ2-7; D is perhaps TRBD1 (5 bases). The CDR3 is 14 amino acids. In germline, CDR1 is LNHDA, CDR2 SQIVND (reference sequence). The V end lost 4 bases, the J end lost 5 bases, and 15 bases lay between the germline ends. The CDR3 bases are TGTGCCAGTAGTAACGGACAATCAATCGACGAGCAGTACTTC. Amino acid sequence: CASSNGQSIDEQYF.

The chain employs TRBV19 and TRBJ1-5, with TRBD1 identical over 7 bases. CDR1 is LNHDA and CDR2 is SQIVND in the germline V gene (reference sequence). The CDR3 runs to 17 residues. V was pared by 3 bases and J by 0 bases, with 8 bases of the junction left unmatched. CDR3 DNA: TGTGCCAGTAGTATCGGGGACAGCTATTATAGCAATCAGCCCCAGCATTTT. Protein: CASSIGDSYYSNQPQHF.

CDR3 sequence reads: CASSQEQWIGRGNTEAFF. CDR3 nucleotides: TGCGCCAGCAGCCAAGAACAATGGATCGGCAGGGGGAACACTGAAGCTTTCTTT. J is TRBJ1-1 and V is TRBV4-1; D perhaps matches TRBD1 (6 bases). This CDR3 contains 18 residues. Deletions cut 0 bases from V and 1 base from J, with 18 bases between. The germline V gene encodes CDR1 MGHRA and CDR2 YSYEKL.

This chain connects TRBV18 to TRBJ1-2; the match to TRBD1 covers 8 bases. CDR1 and CDR2 from the germline V gene are KGHSH and LQKENI. After removal of 5 bases from V and 6 bases from J, the junction contained 8 bases not matched to a gene. The CDR3 length is 14 residues. The CDR3 region has the DNA TGTGCCAGCTCATATGACAGGGGATTACATGGCTACACCTTC. The encoded protein is CASSYDRGLHGYTF.

This sequence joins TRBV7-6 and TRBJ1-6; weak D call: TRBD1 (5 bases). From germline, CDR1 is SGHVS and CDR2 FNYEAQ. With 0 bases removed from V and 10 bases from J, the gap between germline ends came to 13 bases. The CDR3 spans 15 residues. The CDR3 coding sequence is TGTGCCAGCAGCTTAGCTGGAAGGGGTTCGTCACCCCTCCACTTT. It translates to CASSLAGRGSSPLHF.

The chain carries TRBV6-1 and TRBJ1-2; D not resolved. V gave up 0 bases and J gave up 6 bases, with 5 bases separating them. CDR1 is MNHNS and CDR2 is SASEGT in the germline V gene. This CDR3 contains 12 residues. The CDR3 protein is CASSEASHGYTF. For the CDR3, the DNA is TGTGCCAGCAGTGAAGCTAGTCATGGCTACACCTTC.

The chain couples TRBV28 to TRBJ1-2, with 8 bases identical to TRBD1. Germline V lookup: CDR1 MDHEN, CDR2 SYDVKM. This CDR3 has 13 residues. V was clipped by 6 bases and J by 8 bases; unmatched bases: 8. Here the CDR3 reads CASSRGQGVGYTF. The CDR3 DNA follows: TGTGCCAGCAGCCGTGGACAGGGAGTCGGCTACACCTTC.

The genes are TRBV6-5 and TRBJ1-5, with D possibly matching TRBD1 (5 bases). Trimming left V 6 bases short and J 4 bases short, with 16 bases between. This CDR3 is 15 amino acids long. From germline, CDR1 is MNHEY and CDR2 SVGAGI. CDR3 loop: CASRRTQQENQPQHF. The DNA for the CDR3 is TGTGCCAGCAGGAGAACCCAACAGGAAAATCAGCCCCAGCATTTT.

The chain joins TRBV4-2 to TRBJ2-3; D is undetermined. The germline V gene encodes CDR1 LGHNA and CDR2 YNFKEQ. This CDR3 contains 15 residues. V was cut by 0 bases and J by 5 bases, with 12 bases left in between. The CDR3: CASSQDALDLDTQYF. In DNA, the CDR3 is TGTGCCAGCAGCCAAGACGCGCTTGATTTAGATACGCAGTATTTT.

The V and J genes are TRBV11-2 and TRBJ1-2; 7 bases are a match to TRBD1. The V gene end was trimmed by 3 bases and the J gene end by 3 bases; junction bases not matched to a gene: 1. This CDR3 contains 13 residues. Per germline, CDR1 SGHAT and CDR2 FQNNGV. CDR3 nucleotide sequence: TGTGCCAGCAGCTTTGGGACAGACTATGGCTACACCTTC. Translated, it gives CASSFGTDYGYTF.

The chain uses TRBV29-1 and TRBJ1-2; D is perhaps TRBD1 (5 bases). V was cut by 6 bases and J by 8 bases, with 22 bases left in between. CDR1 SQVTM and CDR2 ANQGSEA come from the germline V gene. This CDR3 has 14 residues. CDR3: CSVEWEGRAEGYTF. In nucleotides, the CDR3 is TGCAGCGTCGAGTGGGAGGGGAGAGCGGAAGGCTACACCTTC.